These 9 T cell receptor beta chains came from one sample sequenced in a study of blood T cells in healthy people across ages. The use of a sample-barcoded 5' primer and a J-beta primer mix characterized a second PCR of roughly 6 to 11 cycles. TCRdb reanalysed the 5' RACE reads using MiXCR and keeps one entry per CDR3 protein. The table shows hundreds of thousands of distinct CDR3 sequences, with roughly 34% occurring only once. Sequencing was done on a sample of blood. The source is a man in his late teens or twenties in good health.

CDR3 coding DNA: TGTGCCAGCAGCTTAGTGGGATCCGGCGCGAGAAGCGAGACCCAGTACTTC. Its protein is CASSLVGSGARSETQYF. The rearrangement joins TRBV11-2 to TRBJ2-5; D ambiguous. The germline V and J ends were trimmed by 1 base and 5 bases, with 20 bases remaining between them. CDR3 length: 17 amino acids. Germline V gene lookup returns CDR1 SGHAT and CDR2 FQNNGV.

Concerning this clonotype itself: A much larger clone is a single base away; this may be a read error. The chain carries TRBV20-1 and TRBJ1-5; TRBD1 might be the D (5 bases). Germline V gene data show CDR1 as DFQATT and CDR2 as SNEGSKA (reference sequence). Trimming shortened V by 6 bases and J by 10 bases, and 19 bases separated the two germline ends. This CDR3 spans 13 amino acids. CDR3: CSAVDSSDSPQHF. CDR3 nucleotide sequence: TGCAGTGCCGTGGACTCAAGCGACAGTCCCCAGCATTTT.

This clonotype was detected only a few times. The rearrangement uses TRBV12-3 or TRBV12-4 and TRBJ2-3; D is possibly TRBD2 (5 bases). Trimming pared 6 bases from V and 4 bases from J, leaving 17 bases between. This CDR3 contains 15 residues. CDR3 sequence: CASRSKGSGADTQYF. The CDR3, as DNA: TGTGCCAGCAGATCGAAAGGGAGTGGGGCAGATACGCAGTATTTT.

A remark on this clonotype: Without the conserved terminal phenylalanine or tryptophan, this CDR3 likely stems from a read error. The rearrangement joins TRBV7-9 to TRBJ2-1; D is ambiguous. The CDR3 is 12 residues long. The germline V and J ends were trimmed by 1 base and 6 bases, with 4 bases remaining between them. Germline loops: CDR1 SEHNR, CDR2 FQNEAQ (reference sequence). The CDR3 sequence: CASSLVGNEQFY. The CDR3 DNA reads TGTGCCAGCAGCTTAGTGGGCAATGAGCAGTTCTAC.

Of note for this clonotype: A much larger clonotype is one base distant, so this may be a read error. The chain links TRBV4-3 to TRBJ2-5; TRBD2 aligns across 7 bases. With the DNA end fitting TRBJ2-7 better, the J assignment may be wrong. Germline V gene sequence: CDR1 LGHNA, CDR2 YSLEER. The CDR3 contains 15 residues. CDR3 residues: CASSQARTRIHEQYF. CDR3 DNA sequence: TGCGCCAGCAGCCAAGCTAGGACTAGGATCCACGAGCAGTACTTC.

Notes on this clonotype: A read error may explain this, as a much larger clone is one base away. The rearrangement uses TRBV29-1 and TRBJ2-1; D is unclear. Germline CDR1 and CDR2: SQVTM and ANQGSEA. The CDR3 sequence is 11 residues long. The CDR3 sequence is CCVEIYNEQFF. The DNA of the CDR3 is TGCTGCGTTGAGATCTACAATGAGCAGTTCTTC.

This clonotype was counted between two and nine times. The rearrangement uses TRBV18 and TRBJ2-5, with 11 nucleotides matching TRBD2. Trimming cost V 3 bases and J 0 bases; bases outside gene matches: 3. Germline assignment: CDR1 KGHSH and CDR2 LQKENI. The CDR3 extends over 16 amino acids. The CDR3 DNA sequence: TGTGCCAGCTCACCTGGGACTAGCGGTTACCAAGAGACCCAGTACTTC. Protein: CASSPGTSGYQETQYF.

In the case of this clonotype: The junction does not match germline at one end; this may be a read error. J is TRBJ2-6 and V is TRBV13, with D perhaps matching TRBD2 (5 bases). CDR3 length equals 16 residues. CDR1 is PRHDT and CDR2 is FYEKMQ in the germline V gene (reference sequence). CDR3 in DNA: TGTGCCAACAGCCCAACCTGGGGAGTGAGGGCCAACGTCCTGACTTTC. Translating it yields CANSPTWGVRANVLTF.

This chain uses TRBV7-2 with TRBJ1-4; TRBD1 might be the D (6 bases). Trimming removed 5 bases at V and 8 bases at J, with 15 bases between. This CDR3 has 14 amino acids. CDR1 is SGHTA and CDR2 is FQGNSA in the germline V gene. The CDR3, as DNA: TGTGCCAGCAGCCCCCTTTGGGGGCGGGAAAAACTGTTTTTT. Protein sequence: CASSPLWGREKLFF.